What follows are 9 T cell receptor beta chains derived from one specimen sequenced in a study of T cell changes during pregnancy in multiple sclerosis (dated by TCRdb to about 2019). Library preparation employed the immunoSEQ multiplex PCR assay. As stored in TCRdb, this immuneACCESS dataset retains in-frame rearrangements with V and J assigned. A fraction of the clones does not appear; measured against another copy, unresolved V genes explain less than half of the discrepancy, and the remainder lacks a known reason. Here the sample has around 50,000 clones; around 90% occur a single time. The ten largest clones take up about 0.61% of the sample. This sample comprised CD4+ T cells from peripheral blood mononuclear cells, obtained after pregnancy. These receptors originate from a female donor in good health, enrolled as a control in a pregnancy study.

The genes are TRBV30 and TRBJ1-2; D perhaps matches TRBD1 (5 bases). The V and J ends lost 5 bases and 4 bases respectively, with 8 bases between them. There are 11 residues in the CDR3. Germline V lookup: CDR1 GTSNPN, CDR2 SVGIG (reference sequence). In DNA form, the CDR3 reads TGTGCCTGGGGGACTGTCTATGGCTACACCTTC. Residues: CAWGTVYGYTF.

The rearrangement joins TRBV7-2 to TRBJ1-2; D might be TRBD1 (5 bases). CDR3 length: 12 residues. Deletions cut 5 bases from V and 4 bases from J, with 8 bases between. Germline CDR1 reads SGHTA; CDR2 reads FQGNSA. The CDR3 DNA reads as TGTGCCAGCAGCCGACAGTCCTATGGCTACACCTTC. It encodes CASSRQSYGYTF.

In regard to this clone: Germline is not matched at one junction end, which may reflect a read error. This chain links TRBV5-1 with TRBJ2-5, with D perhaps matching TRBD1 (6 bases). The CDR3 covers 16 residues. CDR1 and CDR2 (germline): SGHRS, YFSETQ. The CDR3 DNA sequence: TGCGCCAGCAGCTTGGTAGGGGGACACGACCAGGAGACCCAGTACTTC. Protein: CASSLVGGHDQETQYF.

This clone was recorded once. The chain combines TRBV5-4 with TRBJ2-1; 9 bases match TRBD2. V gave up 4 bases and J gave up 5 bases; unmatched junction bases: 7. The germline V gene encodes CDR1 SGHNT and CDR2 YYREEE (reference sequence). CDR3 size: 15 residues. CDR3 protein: CASSLRLAGNNEQFF. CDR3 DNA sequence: TGTGCCAGCAGCCTCCGGCTAGCGGGAAACAATGAGCAGTTCTTC.

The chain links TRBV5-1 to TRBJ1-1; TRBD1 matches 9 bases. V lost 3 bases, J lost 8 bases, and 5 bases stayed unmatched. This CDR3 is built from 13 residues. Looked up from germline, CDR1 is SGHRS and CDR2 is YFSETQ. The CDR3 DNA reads TGCGCCAGCAGCTCGGACAGGGGCCGGGAAGCTTTCTTT. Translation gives CASSSDRGREAFF. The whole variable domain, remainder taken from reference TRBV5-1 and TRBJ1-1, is KAGVTQTPRYLIKTRGQQVTLSCSPISGHRSVSWYQQTPGQGLQFLFEYFSETQRNKGNFPGRFSGRQFSNSRSEMNVSTLELGDSALYLCASSSDRGREAFFGQGTRLTVV.

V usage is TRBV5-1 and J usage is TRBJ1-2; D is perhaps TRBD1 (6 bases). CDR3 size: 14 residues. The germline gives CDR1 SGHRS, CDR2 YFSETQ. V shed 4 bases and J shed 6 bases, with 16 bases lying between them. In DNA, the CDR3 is TGCGCCAGCAGCCCCAACGGGGGGCGCCATGGCTACACCTTC. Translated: CASSPNGGRHGYTF. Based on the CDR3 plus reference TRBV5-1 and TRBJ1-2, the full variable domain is KAGVTQTPRYLIKTRGQQVTLSCSPISGHRSVSWYQQTPGQGLQFLFEYFSETQRNKGNFPGRFSGRQFSNSRSEMNVSTLELGDSALYLCASSPNGGRHGYTFGSGTRLTVV.

DNA for the CDR3: TGTGCCAGCAGCTTACACAGGGTGAACACCGGGGAGCTGTTTTTT. This encodes CASSLHRVNTGELFF. The rearrangement joins TRBV7-8 to TRBJ2-2; possibly TRBD1 for D (6 bases). This CDR3 contains 15 residues. V lost 2 bases and J 1 base, leaving 8 bases between the germline ends. The germline gives CDR1 SGHVS, CDR2 FQNEAQ.

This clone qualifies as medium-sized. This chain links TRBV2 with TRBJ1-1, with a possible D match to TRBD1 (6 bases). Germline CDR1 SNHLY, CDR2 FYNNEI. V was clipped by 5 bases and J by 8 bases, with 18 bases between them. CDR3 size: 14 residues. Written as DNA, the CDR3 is TGTGCCAGCAGTTTCGACAGGCCCCCCTCGGAAGCTTTCTTT. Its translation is CASSFDRPPSEAFF.

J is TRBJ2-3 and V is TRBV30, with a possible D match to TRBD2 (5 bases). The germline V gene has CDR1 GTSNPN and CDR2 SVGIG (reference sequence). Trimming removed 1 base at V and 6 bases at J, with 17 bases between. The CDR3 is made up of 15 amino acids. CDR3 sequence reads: CAWSASPGSGDTQYF. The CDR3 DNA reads TGTGCCTGGAGTGCCTCCCCGGGGAGTGGGGATACGCAGTATTTT.